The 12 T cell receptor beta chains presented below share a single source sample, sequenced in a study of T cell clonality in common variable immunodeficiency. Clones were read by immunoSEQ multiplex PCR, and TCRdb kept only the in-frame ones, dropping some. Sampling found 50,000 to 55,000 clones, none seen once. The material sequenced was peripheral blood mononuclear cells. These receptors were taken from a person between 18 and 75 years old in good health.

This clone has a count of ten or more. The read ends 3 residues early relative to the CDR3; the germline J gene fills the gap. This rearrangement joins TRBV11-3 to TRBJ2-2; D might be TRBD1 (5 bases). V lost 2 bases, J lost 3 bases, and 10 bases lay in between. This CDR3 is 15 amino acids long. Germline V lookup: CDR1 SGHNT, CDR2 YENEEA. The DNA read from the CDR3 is TGTGCCAGCAGCTTACTGTGGGGCCACACCGGGGAG. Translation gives CASSLLWGHTGE. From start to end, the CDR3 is CASSLLWGHTGELFF.

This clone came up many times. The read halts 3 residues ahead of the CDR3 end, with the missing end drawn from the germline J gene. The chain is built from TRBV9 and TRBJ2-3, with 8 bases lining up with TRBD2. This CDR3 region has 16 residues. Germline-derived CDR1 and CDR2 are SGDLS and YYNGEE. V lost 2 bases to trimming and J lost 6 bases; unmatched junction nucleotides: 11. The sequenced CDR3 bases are TGTGCCAGCAGCGTGGTTAGCGGGAACGCGGCGGATACG. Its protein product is CASSVVSGNAADT. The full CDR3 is CASSVVSGNAADTQYF. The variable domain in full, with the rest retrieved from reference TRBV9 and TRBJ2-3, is DSGVTQTPKHLITATGQRVTLRCSPRSGDLSVYWYQQSLDQGLQFLIQYYNGEERAKGNILERFSAQQFPDLHSELNLSSLELGDSALYFCASSVVSGNAADTQYFGPGTRLTVL.

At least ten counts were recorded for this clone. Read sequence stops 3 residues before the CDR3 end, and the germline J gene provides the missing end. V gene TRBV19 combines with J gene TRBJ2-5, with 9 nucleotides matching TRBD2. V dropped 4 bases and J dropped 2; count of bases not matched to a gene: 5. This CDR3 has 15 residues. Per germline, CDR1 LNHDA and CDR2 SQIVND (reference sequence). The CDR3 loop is CASSTLAGAQETQYF. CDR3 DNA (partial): TGTGCCAGTAGTACCTTAGCGGGGGCACAAGAGACC.

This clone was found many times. CDR3 bases read: TGTGCCAGCAGCTTAGACTTTGAGCGGGACCTCACCGGGGAG. Translated: CASSLDFERDLTGE. The complete CDR3 reads CASSLDFERDLTGELFF. The chain employs TRBV7-8 and TRBJ2-2; 7 nucleotides align to TRBD2. The read comes to an end 3 residues before the CDR3 does, leaving the germline J gene to fill in the end. There are 17 residues in the CDR3. J lost 4 bases, V lost 1 base, and 9 bases had no gene match. The germline gives CDR1 SGHVS, CDR2 FQNEAQ.

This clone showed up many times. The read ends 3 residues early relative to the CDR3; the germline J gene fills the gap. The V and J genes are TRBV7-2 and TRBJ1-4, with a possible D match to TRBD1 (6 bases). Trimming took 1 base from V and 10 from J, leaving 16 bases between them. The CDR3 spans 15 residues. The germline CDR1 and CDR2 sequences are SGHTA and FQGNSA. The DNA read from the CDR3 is TGTGCCAGCAGCTTAGTAGGGTCAGGGGTCGGAAAA. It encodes CASSLVGSGVGK. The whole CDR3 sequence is CASSLVGSGVGKLFF.

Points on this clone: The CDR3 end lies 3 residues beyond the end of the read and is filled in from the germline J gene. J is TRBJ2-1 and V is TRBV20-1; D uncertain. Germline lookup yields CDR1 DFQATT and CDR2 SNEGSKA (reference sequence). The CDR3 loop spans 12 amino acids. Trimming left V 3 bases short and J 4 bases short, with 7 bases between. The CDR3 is CSASAAYNEQFF. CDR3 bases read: TGCAGTGCTAGTGCGGCATACAATGAG.

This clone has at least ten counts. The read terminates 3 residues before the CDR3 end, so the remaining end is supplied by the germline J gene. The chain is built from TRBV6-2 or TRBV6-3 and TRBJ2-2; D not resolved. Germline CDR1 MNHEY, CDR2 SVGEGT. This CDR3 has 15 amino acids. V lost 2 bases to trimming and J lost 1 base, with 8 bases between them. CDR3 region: CASSYPRKNTGELFF. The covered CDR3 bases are TGTGCCAGCAGTTACCCTAGAAAGAACACCGGGGAG.

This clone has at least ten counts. CDR3 sequence reads: CSARVSRGGGYTF. CDR3 DNA, as far as it was read: TGCAGTGCTAGAGTTTCCCGCGGGGGGGGC. This rearrangement joins TRBV20-1 to TRBJ1-2, with D maybe TRBD1 (5 bases). The read ends 3 residues before the CDR3 terminus; that terminus is restored from the germline J gene. Germline values: CDR1 DFQATT, CDR2 SNEGSKA (reference sequence). The CDR3 runs to 13 residues.

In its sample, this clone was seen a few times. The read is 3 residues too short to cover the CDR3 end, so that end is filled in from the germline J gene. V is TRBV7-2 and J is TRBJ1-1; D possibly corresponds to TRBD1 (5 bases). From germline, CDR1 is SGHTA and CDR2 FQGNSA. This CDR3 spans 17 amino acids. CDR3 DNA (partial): TGTGCCAGCAGCTTAGCGCTTGGGCCTCGGGGGAGGGAAAAA. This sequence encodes CASSLALGPRGREK. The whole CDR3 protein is CASSLALGPRGREKAFF.

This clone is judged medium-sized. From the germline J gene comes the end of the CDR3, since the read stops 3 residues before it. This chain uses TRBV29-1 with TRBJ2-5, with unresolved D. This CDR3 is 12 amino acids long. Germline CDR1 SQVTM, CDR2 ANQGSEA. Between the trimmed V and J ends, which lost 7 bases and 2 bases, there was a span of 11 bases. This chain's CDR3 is CSARVRQETQYF. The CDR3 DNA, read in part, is TGCAGCGCAAGGGTCAGGCAAGAGACC.

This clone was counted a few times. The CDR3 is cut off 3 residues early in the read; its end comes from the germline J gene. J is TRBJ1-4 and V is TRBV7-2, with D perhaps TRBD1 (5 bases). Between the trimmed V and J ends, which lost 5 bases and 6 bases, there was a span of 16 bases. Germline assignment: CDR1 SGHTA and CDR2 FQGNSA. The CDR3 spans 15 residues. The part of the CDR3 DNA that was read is TGTGCCAGCAGCCGTACTGCAGGGTCGGATGAAAAA. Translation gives CASSRTAGSDEK. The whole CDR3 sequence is CASSRTAGSDEKLFF.

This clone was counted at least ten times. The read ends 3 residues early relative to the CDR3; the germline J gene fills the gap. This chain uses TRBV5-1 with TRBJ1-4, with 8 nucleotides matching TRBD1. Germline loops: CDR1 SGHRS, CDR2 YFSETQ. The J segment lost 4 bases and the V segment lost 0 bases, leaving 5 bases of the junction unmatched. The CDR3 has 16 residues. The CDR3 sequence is CASSLAGGQVNEKLFF. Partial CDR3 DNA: TGCGCCAGCAGCTTGGCGGGGGGACAGGTTAATGAAAAA. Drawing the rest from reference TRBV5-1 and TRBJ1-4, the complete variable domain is KAGVTQTPRYLIKTRGQQVTLSCSPISGHRSVSWYQQTPGQGLQFLFEYFSETQRNKGNFPGRFSGRQFSNSRSEMNVSTLELGDSALYLCASSLAGGQVNEKLFFGSGTQLSVL.